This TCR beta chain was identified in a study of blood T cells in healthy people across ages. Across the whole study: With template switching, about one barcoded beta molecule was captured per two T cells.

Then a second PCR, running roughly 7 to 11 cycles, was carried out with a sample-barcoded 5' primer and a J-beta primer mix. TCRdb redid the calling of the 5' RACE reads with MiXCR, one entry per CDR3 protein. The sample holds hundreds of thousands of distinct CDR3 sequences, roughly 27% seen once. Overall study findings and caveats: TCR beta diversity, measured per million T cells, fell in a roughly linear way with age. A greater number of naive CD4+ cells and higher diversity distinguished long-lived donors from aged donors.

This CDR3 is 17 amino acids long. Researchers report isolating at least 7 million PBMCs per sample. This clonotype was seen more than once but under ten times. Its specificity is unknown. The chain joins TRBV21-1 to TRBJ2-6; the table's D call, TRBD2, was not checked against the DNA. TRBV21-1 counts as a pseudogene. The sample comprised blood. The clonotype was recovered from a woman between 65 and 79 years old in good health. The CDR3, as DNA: TGTGCCGGAGCGGGAAGCCGCGCAACCTCTGGGGCCAACGTCCTGACTTTC. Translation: CAGAGSRATSGANVLTF.